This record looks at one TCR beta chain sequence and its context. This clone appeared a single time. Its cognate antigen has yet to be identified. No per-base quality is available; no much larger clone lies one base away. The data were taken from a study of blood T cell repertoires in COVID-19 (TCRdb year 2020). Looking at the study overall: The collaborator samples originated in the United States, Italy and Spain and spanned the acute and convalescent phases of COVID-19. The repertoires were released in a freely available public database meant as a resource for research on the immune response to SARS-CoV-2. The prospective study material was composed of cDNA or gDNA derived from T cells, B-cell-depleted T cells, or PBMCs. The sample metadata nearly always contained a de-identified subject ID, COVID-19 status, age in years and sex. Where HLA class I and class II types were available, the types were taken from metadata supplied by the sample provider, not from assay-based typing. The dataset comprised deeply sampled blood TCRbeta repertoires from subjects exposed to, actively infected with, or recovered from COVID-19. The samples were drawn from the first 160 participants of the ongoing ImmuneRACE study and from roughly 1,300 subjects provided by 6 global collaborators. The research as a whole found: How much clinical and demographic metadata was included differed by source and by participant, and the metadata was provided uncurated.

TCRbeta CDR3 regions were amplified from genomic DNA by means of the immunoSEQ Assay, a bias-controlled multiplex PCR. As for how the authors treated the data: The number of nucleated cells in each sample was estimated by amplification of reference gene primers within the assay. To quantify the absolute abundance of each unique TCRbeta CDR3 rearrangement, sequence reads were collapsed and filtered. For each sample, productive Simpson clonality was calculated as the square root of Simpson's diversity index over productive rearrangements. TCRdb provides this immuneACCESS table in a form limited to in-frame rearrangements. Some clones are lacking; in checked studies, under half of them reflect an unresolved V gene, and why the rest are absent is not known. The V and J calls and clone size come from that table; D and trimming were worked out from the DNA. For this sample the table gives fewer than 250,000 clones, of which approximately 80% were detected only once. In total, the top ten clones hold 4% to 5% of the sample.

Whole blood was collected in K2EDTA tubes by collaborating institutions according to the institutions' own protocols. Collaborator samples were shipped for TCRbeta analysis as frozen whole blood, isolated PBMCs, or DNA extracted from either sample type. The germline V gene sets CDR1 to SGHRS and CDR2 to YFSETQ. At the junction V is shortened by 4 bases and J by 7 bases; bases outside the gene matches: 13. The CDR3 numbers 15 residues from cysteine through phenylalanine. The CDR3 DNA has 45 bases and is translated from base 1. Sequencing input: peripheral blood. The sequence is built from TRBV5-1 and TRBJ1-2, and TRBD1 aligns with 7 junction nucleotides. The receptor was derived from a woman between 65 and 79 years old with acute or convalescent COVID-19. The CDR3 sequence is CASSRSDREDAGYTF. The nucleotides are TGCGCCAGCAGCCGATCCGACAGGGAGGATGCTGGCTACACCTTC.